One and the same sample provided the 30 T cell receptor beta chains below, sequenced in a study of cytomegalovirus exposure and HLA in healthy donors (TCRdb year 2017). The library was made by the immunoSEQ multiplex PCR assay. For the multiplex PCR, a mixture combining 60 forward primers for TCR Vbeta segments and 13 reverse primers for TCR Jbeta segments was used. TCRdb took over this immuneACCESS table, retaining in-frame rearrangements with V and J assigned. Such tables are incomplete; in checked studies, under half of the missing clones stem from an unresolved V gene, and the remainder is unexplained. This sample gives some 160,000 clones in total; around 77% of them show up just once. Around 2.5% of the sample is in the top ten clones. The specimen was PBMCs. The receptors were sampled from a man aged 60 to 75 in good health and CMV-seronegative.

This chain connects TRBV7-8 to TRBJ2-7; TRBD1 matches 10 bases. CDR1 and CDR2 (germline): SGHVS, FQNEAQ. The CDR3 consists of 15 residues. V was clipped by 5 bases and J by 1 base; unmatched bases: 5. CDR3: CASSEDRGLSYEQYF. The CDR3 bases are TGTGCCAGCAGCGAAGACAGGGGGCTTTCCTACGAGCAGTACTTC.

Only a few counts were recorded for this clone. A read error may account for a junction end that differs from germline. CDR3 sequence: CASSLAMDKEQFF. The CDR3 DNA reads TGTGCCAGCAGCTTAGCCATGGACAAAGAGCAGTTCTTC. V usage is TRBV7-9 and J usage is TRBJ2-1; possibly TRBD1 for D (5 bases). The germline gives CDR1 SEHNR, CDR2 FQNEAQ (reference sequence). The CDR3 has 13 amino acids.

This clone was seen a few times. V gene TRBV6-1 combines with J gene TRBJ2-2, with TRBD2 as a possible D gene (5 bases). V was clipped by 3 bases and J by 5 bases, with 10 bases between them. The CDR3 runs 14 residues. Germline assignment: CDR1 MNHNS and CDR2 SASEGT. For the CDR3, the DNA is TGTGCCAGCAGTGACTCGGAGGCAACCGGGGAGCTGTTTTTT. It is translated as CASSDSEATGELFF.

This clone was detected only once. This chain joins TRBV6-1 and TRBJ1-1; a possible D gene is TRBD1 (5 bases). Germline assignment: CDR1 MNHNS and CDR2 SASEGT. V dropped 0 bases and J dropped 5 bases, with 16 bases sitting between them. This CDR3 has 16 residues. The CDR3 here is CASSEAWGYRGTEAFF. The CDR3 DNA sequence: TGTGCCAGCAGTGAAGCGTGGGGGTATCGGGGGACTGAAGCTTTCTTT.

The rearrangement uses TRBV16 and TRBJ2-7, with TRBD1 matching over 7 bases. Germline loops: CDR1 KGHSY, CDR2 FQNENV. V was pared by 5 bases and J by 3 bases, with 7 bases of the junction left unmatched. The CDR3 runs to 14 residues. The DNA for the CDR3 is TGTGCCAGCAGCTCGACAGGGTCCGTCTACGAGCAGTACTTC. Encoded protein: CASSSTGSVYEQYF.

The chain recombines TRBV5-1 with TRBJ1-1; 7 bases line up with TRBD1. The CDR3 extends over 15 amino acids. Germline assignment: CDR1 SGHRS and CDR2 YFSETQ. The junction had 8 bases not matched to a gene; V was cut back by 4 bases and J by 2 bases. This CDR3 is CASSVLGTVNTEAFF. The CDR3 DNA is TGCGCCAGCAGCGTTCTAGGGACAGTCAACACTGAAGCTTTCTTT. Full variable domain (missing parts from reference TRBV5-1 and TRBJ1-1): KAGVTQTPRYLIKTRGQQVTLSCSPISGHRSVSWYQQTPGQGLQFLFEYFSETQRNKGNFPGRFSGRQFSNSRSEMNVSTLELGDSALYLCASSVLGTVNTEAFFGQGTRLTVV.

The genes are TRBV19 and TRBJ1-5; possibly TRBD1 for D (6 bases). Trimming removed 3 bases at V and 4 bases at J, with 13 bases between. This CDR3 spans 15 amino acids. The germline gives CDR1 LNHDA, CDR2 SQIVND (reference sequence). CDR3 nucleotides: TGTGCCAGTAGTATTGAGCAGGGGACGAATCAGCCCCAGCATTTT. Translating it yields CASSIEQGTNQPQHF.

The V gene is TRBV10-3, the J gene TRBJ1-4; D is perhaps TRBD1 (5 bases). This CDR3 region has 15 residues. The V end was cut by 11 bases, the J end by 2 bases, with 18 bases between. The germline V gene encodes CDR1 ENHRY and CDR2 SYGVKD. The CDR3 loop reads CAAGQDGPTNEKLFF. In DNA, the CDR3 is TGTGCCGCGGGGCAAGACGGTCCCACTAATGAAAAACTGTTTTTT.

The chain uses TRBV4-1 and TRBJ2-5; 7 bases are a match to TRBD2. The assigned J gene may be wrong: the sequence end matches TRBJ2-7 better. CDR1 MGHRA and CDR2 YSYEKL come from the germline V gene. The CDR3 sequence is 16 residues long. This CDR3 is CASSQGGGGSSYEQYF. DNA of the CDR3: TGCGCCAGCAGCCAAGGTGGCGGGGGAAGCTCCTACGAGCAGTACTTC.

This clone was counted once. This sequence joins TRBV7-6 and TRBJ2-7; D gene ambiguous. The CDR3 runs 11 residues. The germline CDR1 and CDR2 sequences are SGHVS and FNYEAQ. V dropped 2 bases and J dropped 5 bases, with 4 bases sitting between them. CDR3 nucleotides: TGTGCCAGCAGCTTACGAGACGAGCAGTACTTC. Amino acid sequence: CASSLRDEQYF.

This clone was counted only a few times. The CDR3 region is CASSPGTGGGTEAFF. DNA for the CDR3: TGTGCCAGCTCACCAGGAACAGGGGGCGGCACTGAAGCTTTCTTT. This sequence joins TRBV18 and TRBJ1-1; 9 bases are a match to TRBD1. Germline trimming cut 2 bases from V and 4 bases from J; bases unmatched to any gene: 5. Per germline, CDR1 KGHSH and CDR2 LQKENI. The CDR3 has 15 amino acids.

The V gene is TRBV9, the J gene TRBJ2-5; 8 nucleotides line up with TRBD2. V was clipped by 4 bases and J by 2 bases; unmatched bases: 7. The CDR3 has 15 residues. Per germline, CDR1 SGDLS and CDR2 YYNGEE. CDR3 residues: CASSFRRGGQETQYF. As DNA, the CDR3 is TGTGCCAGCAGCTTCCGACGGGGGGGTCAAGAGACCCAGTACTTC.

The J gene is TRBJ1-6, the V gene TRBV7-8; 9 bases are shared with TRBD1. Per the germline V gene, CDR1 is SGHVS and CDR2 is FQNEAQ. V shed 5 bases and J 9 bases; nucleotides not matched to a gene: 11. The CDR3 consists of 16 residues. CDR3 sequence: CASSVRTGEGISPLHF. CDR3 nucleotides: TGTGCCAGCAGCGTTCGGACAGGGGAAGGCATTTCACCCCTCCACTTT.

V and J are TRBV4-1 and TRBJ2-5; 10 bases are a match to TRBD2. Near its end, the DNA agrees better with TRBJ2-7, so the J call may be wrong. CDR1 is MGHRA and CDR2 is YSYEKL in the germline V gene. The CDR3 spans 16 residues. The CDR3 bases are TGCGCCAGCAGCCAGGTTACCGGGACTAGCGAATACGAGCAGTACTTC. As protein: CASSQVTGTSEYEQYF.

This clone was found a few times. The CDR3 sequence is CASSPPSGQGLKEQFF. DNA for the CDR3: TGTGCCAGCTCACCACCGTCGGGACAGGGGTTAAAGGAGCAGTTCTTC. The chain couples TRBV18 to TRBJ2-1, with TRBD1 matching over 10 bases. With 0 bases clipped from V and 10 bases from J, the junction kept 9 bases outside the gene matches. The CDR3 loop spans 16 amino acids. Germline V gene lookup returns CDR1 KGHSH and CDR2 LQKENI. The full variable domain, in which reference TRBV18 and TRBJ2-1 provide the parts outside the CDR3, is NAGVMQNPRHLVRRRGQEARLRCSPMKGHSHVYWYRQLPEEGLKFMVYLQKENIIDESGMPKERFSAEFPKEGPSILRIQQVVRGDSAAYFCASSPPSGQGLKEQFFGPGTRLTVL.

J is TRBJ2-7 and V is TRBV27; 12 nucleotides line up with TRBD2. From germline, CDR1 is MNHEY and CDR2 SMNVEV (reference sequence). The CDR3 runs 17 residues. V dropped 5 bases and J dropped 0; count of bases not matched to a gene: 8. The CDR3 region is CASSKRTSGAYSYEQYF. Written as DNA, the CDR3 is TGTGCCAGCAGTAAACGGACTAGCGGGGCGTACTCCTACGAGCAGTACTTC.

This chain links TRBV6-1 with TRBJ1-1, with 7 bases matching TRBD1. Germline CDR1 reads MNHNS; CDR2 reads SASEGT. With V trimmed by 6 bases and J by 0 bases, 7 bases remained unmatched. The CDR3 extends over 15 amino acids. CDR3 loop: CASSLPGQMNTEAFF. The CDR3, as DNA: TGTGCCAGCAGCTTACCGGGACAGATGAACACTGAAGCTTTCTTT.

On this clone: Relative to the germline gene, one junction end is altered; a read error may explain this. The chain is built from TRBV7-7 and TRBJ2-3, with a possible D match to TRBD1 (5 bases). Germline V gives CDR1 SSHAT, CDR2 FNYEAQ (reference sequence). CDR3 length: 14 amino acids. This CDR3 is CASSFKGEPDTQYF. For the CDR3, the DNA is TGTGCTAGCAGCTTCAAAGGGGAACCAGATACGCAGTATTTT.

V gene TRBV18 combines with J gene TRBJ1-5; 10 bases map to TRBD1. The length of the CDR3 is 16 residues. V shed 3 bases, J shed 4 bases, and the junction held 6 bases outside the gene matches. From germline, CDR1 is KGHSH and CDR2 LQKENI. CDR3 nucleotides: TGTGCCAGCTCACCGGGACAGGGGCTGTCTAATCAGCCCCAGCATTTT. This gives the protein CASSPGQGLSNQPQHF.

The chain uses TRBV6-6 and TRBJ2-7; 13 bases line up with TRBD2. This CDR3 region has 14 residues. Germline loops: CDR1 MNHNY, CDR2 SVGAGI (reference sequence). Trimming removed 5 bases from V and 4 bases from J; junction bases left unmatched: 2. The CDR3 spells CASSQTSGRYEQYF. DNA of the CDR3: TGTGCCAGCAGTCAGACTAGCGGGAGGTACGAGCAGTACTTC.

This chain connects TRBV10-3 to TRBJ2-2; D may be TRBD2 (5 bases). The CDR3 is made up of 14 amino acids. V gave up 9 bases and J gave up 0 bases, with 11 bases separating them. Germline V CDR1 and CDR2: ENHRY, SYGVKD. The CDR3 sequence is CAIAWTANTGELFF. CDR3 coding DNA: TGTGCCATTGCATGGACTGCGAACACCGGGGAGCTGTTTTTT.

The rearrangement links TRBV4-2 to TRBJ2-1; tentative D call: TRBD2 (6 bases). Germline V lookup: CDR1 LGHNA, CDR2 YNFKEQ. Deletions cut 2 bases from V and 10 bases from J, with 18 bases between. The CDR3 contains 15 residues. The CDR3 DNA reads TGTGCCAGCAGCCAACTCTCGGGGGAGATAGGAGAGCAGTTCTTC. This translates into CASSQLSGEIGEQFF.

This CDR3 reads CASRGLANYGYTF. The CDR3, as DNA: TGTGCCAGCAGGGGACTAGCTAACTATGGCTACACCTTC. V and J are TRBV6-5 and TRBJ1-2; D may be TRBD1 (5 bases). The V gene's germline CDR1 is MNHEY and CDR2 SVGAGI. V was cut by 6 bases and J by 0 bases, with 8 bases left in between. The CDR3 totals 13 residues.

V usage is TRBV5-1 and J usage is TRBJ2-7; possible D gene TRBD1, 6 bases. Trimming cost V 0 bases and J 6 bases, with 22 bases left between them. Germline V gene sequence: CDR1 SGHRS, CDR2 YFSETQ. This CDR3 region has 17 residues. Written as DNA, the CDR3 is TGCGCCAGCAGCTTGGCCTTGAGGCAGGGGACACAGGGCGAGCAGTACTTC. Protein sequence: CASSLALRQGTQGEQYF.

The V call is TRBV13, the J call TRBJ1-2, with D perhaps TRBD1 (5 bases). V was pared by 7 bases and J by 4 bases, with 13 bases between. The germline V gene encodes CDR1 PRHDT and CDR2 FYEKMQ (reference sequence). The CDR3 runs to 13 residues. CDR3 protein: CASTAAGRYGYTF. The CDR3, as DNA: TGTGCCAGCACCGCCGCAGGGCGCTATGGCTACACCTTC.

The chain uses TRBV28 and TRBJ2-5; D possibly corresponds to TRBD2 (5 bases). The end of the DNA fits TRBJ2-7 better, so the J call may be wrong. The CDR3 is 13 amino acids. Looked up from germline, CDR1 is MDHEN and CDR2 is SYDVKM. This CDR3 reads CASSLGGHYEQYF. As DNA, the CDR3 is TGTGCCAGCAGCCTCGGAGGCCACTACGAGCAGTACTTC.

The J gene is TRBJ2-7, the V gene TRBV6-1; 8 bases line up with TRBD1. Germline V gene lookup returns CDR1 MNHNS and CDR2 SASEGT. The CDR3 covers 14 residues. V shed 5 bases, J shed 5 bases, and the junction held 8 bases outside the gene matches. The CDR3 region has the DNA TGTGCCAGCAGTCCGGGACAGGTTAGCGACGAGCAGTACTTC. Its translation is CASSPGQVSDEQYF.

A single count supports this clone. CDR3 bases: TGTGCCAGCTCACCGACCCAGGGGGCGGTAAACACTGAAGCTTTCTTT. It codes for CASSPTQGAVNTEAFF. The chain has TRBV18 and TRBJ1-1; 8 positions match TRBD1. The CDR3 covers 16 residues. The J segment lost 2 bases and the V segment lost 3 bases, leaving 8 bases of the junction unmatched. The germline gives CDR1 KGHSH, CDR2 LQKENI.

The rearrangement joins TRBV14 to TRBJ1-6; 7 bases align to TRBD1. Trimming at V came to 0 bases and at J to 9 bases, leaving 2 bases not matched to a gene. Germline CDR1 SGHDN, CDR2 FVKESK. The CDR3 covers 14 residues. CDR3 in DNA: TGTGCCAGCAGCCAAGAAGGGGGCGGTTCACCCCTCCACTTT. Residues: CASSQEGGGSPLHF.

This clone was seen more than once but under ten times. The CDR3 spells CASSLGGQSNQPQHF. Here the CDR3 DNA reads TGTGCCAGCAGCTTGGGTGGGCAGAGCAATCAGCCCCAGCATTTT. The chain carries TRBV5-4 and TRBJ1-5; no reliable D call. The CDR3 contains 15 residues. Per the germline V gene, CDR1 is SGHNT and CDR2 is YYREEE (reference sequence). Trimming shortened V by 0 bases and J by 1 base, and 8 bases separated the two germline ends.